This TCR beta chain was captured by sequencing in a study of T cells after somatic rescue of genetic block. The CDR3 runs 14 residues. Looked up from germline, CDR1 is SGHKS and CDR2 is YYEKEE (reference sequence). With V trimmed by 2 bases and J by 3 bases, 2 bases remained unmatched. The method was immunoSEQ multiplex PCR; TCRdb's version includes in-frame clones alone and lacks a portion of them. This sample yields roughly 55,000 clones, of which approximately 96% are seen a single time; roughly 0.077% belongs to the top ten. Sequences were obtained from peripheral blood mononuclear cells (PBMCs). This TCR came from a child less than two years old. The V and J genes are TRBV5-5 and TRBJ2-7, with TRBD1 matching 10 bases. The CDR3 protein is CASSLGTGVYEQYF. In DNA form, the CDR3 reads TGTGCCAGCAGCTTAGGGACAGGGGTCTACGAGCAGTACTTC.